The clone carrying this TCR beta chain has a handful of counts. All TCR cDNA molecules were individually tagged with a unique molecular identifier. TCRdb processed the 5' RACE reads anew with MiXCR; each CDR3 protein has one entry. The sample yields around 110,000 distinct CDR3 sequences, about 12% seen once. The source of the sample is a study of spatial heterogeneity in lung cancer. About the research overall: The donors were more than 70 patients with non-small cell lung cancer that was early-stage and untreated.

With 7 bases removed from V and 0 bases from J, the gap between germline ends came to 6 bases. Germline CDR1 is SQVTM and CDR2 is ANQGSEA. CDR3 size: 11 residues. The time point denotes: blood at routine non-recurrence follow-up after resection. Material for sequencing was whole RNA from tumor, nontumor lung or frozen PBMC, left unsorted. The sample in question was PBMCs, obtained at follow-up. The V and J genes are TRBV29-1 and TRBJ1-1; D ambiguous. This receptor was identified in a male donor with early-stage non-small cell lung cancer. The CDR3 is CSATLNTEAFF. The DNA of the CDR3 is TGCAGCGCCACATTGAACACTGAAGCTTTCTTT.